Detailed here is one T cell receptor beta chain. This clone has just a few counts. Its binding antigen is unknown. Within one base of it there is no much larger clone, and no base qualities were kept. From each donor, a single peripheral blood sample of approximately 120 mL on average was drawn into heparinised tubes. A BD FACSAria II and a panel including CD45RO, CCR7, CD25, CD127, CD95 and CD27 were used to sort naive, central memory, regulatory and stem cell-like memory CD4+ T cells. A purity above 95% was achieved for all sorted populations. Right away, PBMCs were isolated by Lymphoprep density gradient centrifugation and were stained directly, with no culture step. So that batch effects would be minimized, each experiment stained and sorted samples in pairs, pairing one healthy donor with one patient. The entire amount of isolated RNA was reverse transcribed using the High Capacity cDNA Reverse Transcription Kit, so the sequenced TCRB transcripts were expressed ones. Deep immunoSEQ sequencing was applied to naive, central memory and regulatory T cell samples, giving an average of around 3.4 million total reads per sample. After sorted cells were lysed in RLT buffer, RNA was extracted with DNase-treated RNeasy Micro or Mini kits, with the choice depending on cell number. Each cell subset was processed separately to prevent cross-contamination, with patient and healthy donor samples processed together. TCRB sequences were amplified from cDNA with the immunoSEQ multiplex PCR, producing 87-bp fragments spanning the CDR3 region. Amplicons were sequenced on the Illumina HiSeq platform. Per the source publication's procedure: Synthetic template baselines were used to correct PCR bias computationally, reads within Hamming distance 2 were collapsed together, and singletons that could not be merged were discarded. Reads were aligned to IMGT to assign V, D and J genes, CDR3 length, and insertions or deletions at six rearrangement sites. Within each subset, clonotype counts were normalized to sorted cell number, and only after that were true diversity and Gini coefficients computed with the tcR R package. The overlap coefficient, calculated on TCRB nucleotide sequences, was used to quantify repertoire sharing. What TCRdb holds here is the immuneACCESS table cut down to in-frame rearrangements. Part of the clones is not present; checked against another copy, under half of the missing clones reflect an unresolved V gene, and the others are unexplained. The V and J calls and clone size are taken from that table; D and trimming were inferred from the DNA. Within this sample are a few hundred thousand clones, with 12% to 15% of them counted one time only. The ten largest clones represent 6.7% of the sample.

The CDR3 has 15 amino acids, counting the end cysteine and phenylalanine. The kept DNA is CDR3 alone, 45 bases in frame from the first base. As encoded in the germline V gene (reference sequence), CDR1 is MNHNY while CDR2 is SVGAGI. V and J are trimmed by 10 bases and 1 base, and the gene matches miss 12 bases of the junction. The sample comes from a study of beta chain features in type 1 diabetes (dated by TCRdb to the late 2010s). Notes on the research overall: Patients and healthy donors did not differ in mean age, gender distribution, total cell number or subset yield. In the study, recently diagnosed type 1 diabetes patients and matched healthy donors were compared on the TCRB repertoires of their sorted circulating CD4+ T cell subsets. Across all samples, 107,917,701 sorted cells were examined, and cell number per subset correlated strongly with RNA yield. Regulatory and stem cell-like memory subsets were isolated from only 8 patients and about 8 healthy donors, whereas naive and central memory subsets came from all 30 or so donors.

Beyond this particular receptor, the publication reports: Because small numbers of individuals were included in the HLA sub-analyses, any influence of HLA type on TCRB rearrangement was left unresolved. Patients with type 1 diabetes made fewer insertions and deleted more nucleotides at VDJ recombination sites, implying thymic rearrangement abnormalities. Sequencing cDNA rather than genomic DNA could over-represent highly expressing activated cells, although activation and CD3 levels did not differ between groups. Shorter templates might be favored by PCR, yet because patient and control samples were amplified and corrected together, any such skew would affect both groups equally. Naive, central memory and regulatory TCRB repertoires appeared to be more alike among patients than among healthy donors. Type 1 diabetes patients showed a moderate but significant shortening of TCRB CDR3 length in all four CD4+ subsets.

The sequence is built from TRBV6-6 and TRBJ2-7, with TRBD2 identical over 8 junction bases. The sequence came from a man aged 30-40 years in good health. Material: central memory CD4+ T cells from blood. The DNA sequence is TGTGCCACCACGGAAATGGGACTAGGGTCCTACGAGCAGTACTTC. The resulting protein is CATTEMGLGSYEQYF.